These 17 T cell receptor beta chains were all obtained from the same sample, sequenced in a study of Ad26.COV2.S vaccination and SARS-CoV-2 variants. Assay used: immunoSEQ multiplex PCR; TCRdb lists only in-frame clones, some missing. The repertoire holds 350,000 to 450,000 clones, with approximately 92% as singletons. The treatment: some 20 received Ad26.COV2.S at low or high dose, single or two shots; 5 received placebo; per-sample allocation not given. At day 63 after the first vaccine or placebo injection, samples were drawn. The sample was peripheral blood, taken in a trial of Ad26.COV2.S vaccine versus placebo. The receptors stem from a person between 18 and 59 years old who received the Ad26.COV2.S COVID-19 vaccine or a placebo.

This chain's CDR3 is CASSSRQGNQPQHF. The CDR3 nucleotides are TGTGCCAGCAGCTCGAGACAGGGCAATCAGCCCCAGCATTTT. The chain recombines TRBV7-2 with TRBJ1-5; TRBD1 might be the D (6 bases). Trimming cost V 4 bases and J 2 bases, with 9 bases left between them. Germline assignment: CDR1 SGHTA and CDR2 FQGNSA. The CDR3 runs to 14 residues.

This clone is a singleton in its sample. The CDR3 nucleotides read TGTGCCAGCAGCTTGGATCCCTCGACAGGGGGCTTCGACACTGAAGCTTTCTTT. Translating it yields CASSLDPSTGGFDTEAFF. V and J are TRBV5-4 and TRBJ1-1; 10 bases align to TRBD1. V trimming: 0 bases; J trimming: 3 bases; junction bases outside the gene matches: 11. The length of the CDR3 is 18 residues. CDR1 is SGHNT, CDR2 YYREEE, per germline (reference sequence).

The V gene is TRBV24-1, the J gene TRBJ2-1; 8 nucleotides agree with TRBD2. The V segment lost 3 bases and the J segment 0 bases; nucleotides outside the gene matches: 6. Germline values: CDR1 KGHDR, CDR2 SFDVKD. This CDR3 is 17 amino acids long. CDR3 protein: CATSDRAGVSSYNEQFF. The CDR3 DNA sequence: TGTGCCACCAGTGATAGAGCGGGGGTAAGCTCCTACAATGAGCAGTTCTTC.

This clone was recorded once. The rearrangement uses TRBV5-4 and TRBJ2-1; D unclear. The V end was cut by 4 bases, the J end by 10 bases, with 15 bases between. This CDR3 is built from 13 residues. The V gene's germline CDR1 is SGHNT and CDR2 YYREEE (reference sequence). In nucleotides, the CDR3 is TGTGCCAGCAGCCCCAAAGAACTCGACGAGCAGTTCTTC. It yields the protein CASSPKELDEQFF.

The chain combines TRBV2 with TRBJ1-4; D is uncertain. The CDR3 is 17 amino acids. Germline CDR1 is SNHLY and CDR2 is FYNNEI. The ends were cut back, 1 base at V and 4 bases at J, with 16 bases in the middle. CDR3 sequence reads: CASSEGWGILFNEKLFF. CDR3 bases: TGTGCCAGCAGTGAAGGATGGGGTATTTTATTTAATGAAAAACTGTTTTTT.

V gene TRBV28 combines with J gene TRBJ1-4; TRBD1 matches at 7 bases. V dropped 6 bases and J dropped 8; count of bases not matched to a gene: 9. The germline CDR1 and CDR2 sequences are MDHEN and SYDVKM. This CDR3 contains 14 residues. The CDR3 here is CASSQPYRGEKLFF. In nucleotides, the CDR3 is TGTGCCAGCAGCCAACCATACAGGGGCGAAAAACTGTTTTTT. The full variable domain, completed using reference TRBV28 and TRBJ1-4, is DVKVTQSSRYLVKRTGEKVFLECVQDMDHENMFWYRQDPGLGLRLIYFSYDVKMKEKGDIPEGYSVSREKKERFSLILESASTNQTSMYLCASSQPYRGEKLFFGSGTQLSVL.

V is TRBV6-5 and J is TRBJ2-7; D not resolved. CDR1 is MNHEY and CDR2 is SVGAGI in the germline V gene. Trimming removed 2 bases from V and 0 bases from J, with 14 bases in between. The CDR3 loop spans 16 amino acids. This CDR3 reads CASSYRFSGLSYEQYF. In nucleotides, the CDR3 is TGTGCCAGCAGTTACAGGTTTTCAGGCCTCTCCTACGAGCAGTACTTC.

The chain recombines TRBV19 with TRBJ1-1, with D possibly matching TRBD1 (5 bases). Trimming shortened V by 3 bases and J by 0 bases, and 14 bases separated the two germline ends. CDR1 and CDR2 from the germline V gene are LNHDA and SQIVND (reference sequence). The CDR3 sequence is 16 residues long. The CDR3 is CASSIGTPSVNTEAFF. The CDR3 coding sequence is TGTGCCAGTAGTATCGGGACTCCAAGTGTGAACACTGAAGCTTTCTTT.

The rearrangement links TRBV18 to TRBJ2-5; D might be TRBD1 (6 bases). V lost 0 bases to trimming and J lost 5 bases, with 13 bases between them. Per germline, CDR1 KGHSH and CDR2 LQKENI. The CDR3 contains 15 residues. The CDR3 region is CASSPPTGIRETQYF. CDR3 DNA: TGTGCCAGCTCACCACCTACAGGGATCCGGGAGACCCAGTACTTC.

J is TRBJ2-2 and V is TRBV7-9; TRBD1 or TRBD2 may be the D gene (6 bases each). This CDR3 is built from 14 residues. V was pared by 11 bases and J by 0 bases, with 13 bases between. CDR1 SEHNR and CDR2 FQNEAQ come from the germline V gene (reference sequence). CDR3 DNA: TGTGCCTCCCTCCGGGGGCCGAACACCGGGGAGCTGTTTTTT. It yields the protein CASLRGPNTGELFF.

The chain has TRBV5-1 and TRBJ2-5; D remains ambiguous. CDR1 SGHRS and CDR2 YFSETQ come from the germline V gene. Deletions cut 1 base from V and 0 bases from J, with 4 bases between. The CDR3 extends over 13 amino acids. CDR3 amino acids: CASSLTNQETQYF. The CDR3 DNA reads TGCGCCAGCAGCTTGACGAACCAAGAGACCCAGTACTTC.

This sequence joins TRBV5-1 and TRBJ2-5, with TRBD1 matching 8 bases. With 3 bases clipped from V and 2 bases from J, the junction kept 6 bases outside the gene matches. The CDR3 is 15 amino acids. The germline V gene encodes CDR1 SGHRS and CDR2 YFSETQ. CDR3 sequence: CASSSDRVGQETQYF. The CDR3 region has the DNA TGCGCCAGCAGCTCGGACAGGGTCGGGCAAGAGACCCAGTACTTC.

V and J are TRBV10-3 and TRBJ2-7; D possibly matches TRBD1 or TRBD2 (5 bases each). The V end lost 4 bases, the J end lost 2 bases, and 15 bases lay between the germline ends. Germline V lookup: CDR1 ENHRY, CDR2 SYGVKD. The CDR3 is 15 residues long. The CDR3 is CAISVRTGGTYEQYF. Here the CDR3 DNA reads TGTGCCATCAGTGTTCGTACAGGAGGAACCTACGAGCAGTACTTC.

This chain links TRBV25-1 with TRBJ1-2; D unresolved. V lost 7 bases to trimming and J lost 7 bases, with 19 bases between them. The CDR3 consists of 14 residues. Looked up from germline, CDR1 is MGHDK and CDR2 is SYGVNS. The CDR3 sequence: CASNPSTGKGGYTF. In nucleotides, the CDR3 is TGTGCCAGCAATCCCAGCACGGGGAAGGGTGGCTACACCTTC.

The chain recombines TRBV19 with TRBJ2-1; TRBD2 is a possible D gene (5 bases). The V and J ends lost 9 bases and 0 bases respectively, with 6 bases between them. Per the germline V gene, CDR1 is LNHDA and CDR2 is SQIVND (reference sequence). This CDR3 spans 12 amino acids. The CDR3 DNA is TGTGCCAGCGGGGACTCCTACAATGAGCAGTTCTTC. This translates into CASGDSYNEQFF.

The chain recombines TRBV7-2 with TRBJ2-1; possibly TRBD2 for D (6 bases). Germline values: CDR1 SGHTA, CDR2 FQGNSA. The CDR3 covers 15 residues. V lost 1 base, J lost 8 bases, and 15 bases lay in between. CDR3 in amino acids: CASSLGGLLSDEQFF. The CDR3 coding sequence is TGTGCCAGCAGCTTAGGGGGACTCCTCAGCGATGAGCAGTTCTTC.

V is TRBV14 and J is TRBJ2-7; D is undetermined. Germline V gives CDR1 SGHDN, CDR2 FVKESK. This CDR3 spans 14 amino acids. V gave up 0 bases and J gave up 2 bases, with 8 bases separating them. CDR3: CASSQDRGAYEQYF. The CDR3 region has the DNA TGTGCCAGCAGCCAAGACAGAGGAGCCTACGAGCAGTACTTC.